The clone carrying this T cell receptor (beta chain) came up once. The target antigen is unknown. Some clones are missing from TCRdb's copy, which holds only in-frame ones; the method was immunoSEQ multiplex PCR. The sample carries tens of thousands of clones, 85% to 95% recorded once. The data derive from a study of graft-versus-host responses after intestinal transplantation. General study results and limits: Allograft clonal ratios (graft-versus-host to host-versus-graft) were high in patients who had graft-donor T cell macrochimerism. Among recipient marrow samples, GvH clones were found; some appeared first in ileum or blood.

The sample here was unstimulated CD8+ T cells sorted from spleen or lymph node cells, taken before transplant. The TCR was taken from a human donor who was the organ donor for an intestinal transplant.

CDR3 sequence: CASSPIAGVGTGELFF. DNA for the CDR3: TGTGCCAGCAGCCCCATAGCGGGAGTAGGGACCGGGGAGCTGTTTTTT. The genes are TRBV9 and TRBJ2-2; TRBD2 aligns across 9 bases. Germline values: CDR1 SGDLS, CDR2 YYNGEE. CDR3 length: 16 residues. Germline trimming cut 4 bases from V and 5 bases from J; bases unmatched to any gene: 9. Variable domain in full (rest from reference TRBV9 and TRBJ2-2): DSGVTQTPKHLITATGQRVTLRCSPRSGDLSVYWYQQSLDQGLQFLIQYYNGEERAKGNILERFSAQQFPDLHSELNLSSLELGDSALYFCASSPIAGVGTGELFFGEGSRLTVL.